Shown below are 21 T cell receptor beta chains from a single sample sequenced in a study of cytomegalovirus exposure and HLA in healthy donors. The PCR employed 60 Vbeta primers together with 13 Jbeta primers. The protocol was immunoSEQ multiplex PCR, while the TCRdb copy is restricted to in-frame clones and leaves out a portion. The table records about 140,000 clones, 77% of them present only once. The sample taken for sequencing was PBMCs. The receptors were sampled from a female donor in good health and CMV-seronegative.

The chain carries TRBV18 and TRBJ2-2; D possibly corresponds to TRBD2 (5 bases). V dropped 5 bases and J dropped 2 bases, with 9 bases sitting between them. This CDR3 is 14 amino acids long. Germline loops: CDR1 KGHSH, CDR2 LQKENI. The CDR3 protein is CASSERDNTGELFF. The DNA of the CDR3 is TGTGCCAGCTCAGAGAGGGATAACACCGGGGAGCTGTTTTTT. The full variable domain, completed using reference TRBV18 and TRBJ2-2, is NAGVMQNPRHLVRRRGQEARLRCSPMKGHSHVYWYRQLPEEGLKFMVYLQKENIIDESGMPKERFSAEFPKEGPSILRIQQVVRGDSAAYFCASSERDNTGELFFGEGSRLTVL.

The rearrangement uses TRBV27 and TRBJ2-7; TRBD1 agrees at 8 bases. J was trimmed by 0 bases and V by 4 bases; bases with no gene match: 8. The CDR3 is 16 residues long. Germline V CDR1 and CDR2: MNHEY, SMNVEV (reference sequence). The CDR3 coding sequence is TGTGCCAGCAGTTACAACAGGGGGGCCCCCTCCTACGAGCAGTACTTC. Translation: CASSYNRGAPSYEQYF.

This chain joins TRBV7-3 and TRBJ2-5; 7 nucleotides match TRBD1. The germline gives CDR1 SGHTA, CDR2 FQGTGA. V was clipped by 5 bases and J by 11 bases; unmatched bases: 14. The CDR3 sequence is 14 residues long. The CDR3 DNA reads as TGTGCCAGCAGCAACACAGACAGGGCTTCTGAGCAGTACTTC. Translated: CASSNTDRASEQYF.

This clone was counted a few times. J is TRBJ1-1 and V is TRBV11-3, with D perhaps TRBD1 (5 bases). Germline V CDR1 and CDR2: SGHNT, YENEEA. The CDR3 has 15 residues. V gave up 5 bases and J gave up 7 bases, with 20 bases separating them. Here the CDR3 DNA reads TGTGCCAGCAGCCATCTGGTTTGGGGGGGTCGTGAAGCTTTCTTT. This translates into CASSHLVWGGREAFF.

The genes are TRBV5-4 and TRBJ1-2, with D unclear. The germline V gene has CDR1 SGHNT and CDR2 YYREEE (reference sequence). Trimming took off 1 base at V and 1 base at J, with 8 bases between the two ends. The CDR3 is 14 residues long. CDR3 residues: CASSLLLDNYGYTF. CDR3 nucleotides: TGTGCCAGCAGCTTGTTGCTAGATAACTATGGCTACACCTTC.

The chain has TRBV12-5 and TRBJ2-3; D gene uncertain. Germline V lookup: CDR1 LGHNT, CDR2 FRNRAP. There are 12 residues in the CDR3. The V and J ends lost 3 bases and 3 bases respectively, with 4 bases between them. Written as DNA, the CDR3 is TGTGCTAGTGGTTTCTCTACAGATACGCAGTATTTT. This gives the protein CASGFSTDTQYF. The whole variable domain, filled in from reference TRBV12-5 and TRBJ2-3, reads DARVTQTPRHKVTEMGQEVTMRCQPILGHNTVFWYRQTMMQGLELLAYFRNRAPLDDSGMPKDRFSAEMPDATLATLKIQPSEPRDSAVYFCASGFSTDTQYFGPGTRLTVL.

The CDR3 nucleotides read TGTGCCAGCAGTCCCCGGAGTACGGCACAATATGGCTACACCTTC. Amino acids: CASSPRSTAQYGYTF. The chain employs TRBV5-6 and TRBJ1-2; D is unclear. Germline CDR1 reads SGHDT; CDR2 reads YYEEEE. Trimming pared 5 bases from V and 5 bases from J, leaving 19 bases between. CDR3 length equals 15 residues.

Comment on this clone: The sample carries other DNA sequences with the same CDR3. The chain is built from TRBV2 and TRBJ2-1, with a weak D call TRBD1 (6 bases). This CDR3 is 12 amino acids long. Germline loops: CDR1 SNHLY, CDR2 FYNNEI. Trimming removed 7 bases from V and 10 bases from J, with 14 bases in between. Here the CDR3 reads CASTRTEVEQFF. CDR3 bases: TGTGCCAGCACTAGGACAGAGGTCGAGCAGTTCTTC.

The V gene is TRBV6-6, the J gene TRBJ1-2; D not resolved. Trimming left V 8 bases short and J 1 base short, with 17 bases between. Germline assignment: CDR1 MNHNY and CDR2 SVGAGI (reference sequence). This CDR3 comprises 15 residues. CDR3 sequence: CASRNPTSLNYGYTF. CDR3 DNA: TGTGCCAGCCGCAACCCCACGTCACTTAACTATGGCTACACCTTC.

This clone was found once. The genes are TRBV2 and TRBJ2-5, with TRBD2 matching 7 bases. From germline, CDR1 is SNHLY and CDR2 FYNNEI. CDR3 length: 15 residues. V was clipped by 6 bases and J by 3 bases; unmatched bases: 10. This CDR3 reads CASRAPSGAKETQYF. The CDR3 region has the DNA TGTGCCAGCAGGGCCCCCAGCGGGGCTAAAGAGACCCAGTACTTC.

The rearrangement uses TRBV9 and TRBJ2-1; D is ambiguous. V was cut by 0 bases and J by 5 bases, with 12 bases left in between. The length of the CDR3 is 15 residues. The V gene's germline CDR1 is SGDLS and CDR2 YYNGEE. CDR3 sequence: CASSVAPNSNNEQFF. As DNA, the CDR3 is TGTGCCAGCAGCGTAGCCCCGAACAGCAACAATGAGCAGTTCTTC. Supplemented by reference TRBV9 and TRBJ2-1, the full variable domain reads DSGVTQTPKHLITATGQRVTLRCSPRSGDLSVYWYQQSLDQGLQFLIQYYNGEERAKGNILERFSAQQFPDLHSELNLSSLELGDSALYFCASSVAPNSNNEQFFGPGTRLTVL.

The rearrangement links TRBV6-5 to TRBJ2-7; D not resolved. Trimming took off 4 bases at V and 6 bases at J, with 19 bases between the two ends. The CDR3 length is 15 residues. Germline CDR1 reads MNHEY; CDR2 reads SVGAGI. CDR3 coding DNA: TGTGCCAGCAGTTCCCATGGCACCTCCCTCCGCGAGCAGTACTTC. Its translation is CASSSHGTSLREQYF.

The genes are TRBV29-1 and TRBJ1-1, with D hard to call. The CDR3 spans 13 residues. Germline V gene lookup returns CDR1 SQVTM and CDR2 ANQGSEA. Trimming took off 3 bases at V and 1 base at J, with 9 bases between the two ends. The CDR3 DNA is TGCAGCGTTGAGAGGGCGGAGAACACTGAAGCTTTCTTT. As protein: CSVERAENTEAFF.

This clone appeared a few times. The gene calls are TRBV19 and TRBJ1-3; TRBD1 agrees at 7 bases. Germline CDR1 LNHDA, CDR2 SQIVND (reference sequence). This CDR3 comprises 15 residues. The ends lost 5 bases at V and 2 bases at J; junction bases unmatched: 6. The CDR3 region is CASSSTGDPGNTIYF. The DNA of the CDR3 is TGTGCCAGTAGTTCTACAGGGGATCCTGGAAACACCATATATTTT.

This clone occurred once. This chain uses TRBV5-4 with TRBJ1-2; 7 nucleotides line up with TRBD1. Germline V lookup: CDR1 SGHNT, CDR2 YYREEE (reference sequence). The junction had 11 bases not matched to a gene; V was cut back by 2 bases and J by 7 bases. This CDR3 is 15 amino acids long. The CDR3 DNA sequence: TGTGCCAGCAGCTTAGATACAAGGACAGGCCGTGGCTACACCTTC. Amino acids: CASSLDTRTGRGYTF.

This clone was detected a few times. The chain uses TRBV19 and TRBJ1-4, with no clear D. Germline CDR1 is LNHDA and CDR2 is SQIVND (reference sequence). The CDR3 is made up of 16 amino acids. Deletions cut 9 bases from V and 0 bases from J, with 17 bases between. The CDR3 bases are TGTGCCAGCCTCCCTGAGGGCCGTGCAACTAATGAAAAACTGTTTTTT. It is translated as CASLPEGRATNEKLFF.

V is TRBV10-3 and J is TRBJ2-3; the match to TRBD2 covers 9 bases. CDR3 length: 14 amino acids. The germline V gene has CDR1 ENHRY and CDR2 SYGVKD. V was pared by 6 bases and J by 2 bases, with 3 bases of the junction left unmatched. The CDR3 DNA follows: TGTGCCATCAGGCTAGCGGGGCTCACAGATACGCAGTATTTT. This codes for CAIRLAGLTDTQYF.

This chain connects TRBV5-1 to TRBJ1-1; the D is unclear. The CDR3 covers 13 residues. In germline, CDR1 is SGHRS, CDR2 YFSETQ. V dropped 1 base and J dropped 4 bases, with 8 bases sitting between them. CDR3 nucleotides: TGCGCCAGCAGCTTGTATGGCGGCACTGAAGCTTTCTTT. This codes for CASSLYGGTEAFF.

This clone was counted between two and nine times. The CDR3: CASSVDPRGTEAFF. CDR3 in DNA: TGTGCCAGCAGCGTAGACCCCAGGGGCACTGAAGCTTTCTTT. The rearrangement links TRBV9 to TRBJ1-1, with a tentative D call TRBD1 (6 bases). Trimming shortened V by 0 bases and J by 4 bases, and 10 bases separated the two germline ends. Germline loops: CDR1 SGDLS, CDR2 YYNGEE. This CDR3 has 14 amino acids. Full variable domain (outside the CDR3, taken from reference TRBV9 and TRBJ1-1): DSGVTQTPKHLITATGQRVTLRCSPRSGDLSVYWYQQSLDQGLQFLIQYYNGEERAKGNILERFSAQQFPDLHSELNLSSLELGDSALYFCASSVDPRGTEAFFGQGTRLTVV.

The chain uses TRBV30 and TRBJ2-5; 9 bases agree with TRBD1. The J call may not be correct, given that the DNA end is closer to TRBJ2-7. The CDR3 covers 13 residues. Germline V gene data show CDR1 as GTSNPN and CDR2 as SVGIG (reference sequence). The CDR3 protein is CAWSVGQGGEQYF. The CDR3 coding sequence is TGTGCCTGGAGTGTGGGACAGGGCGGCGAGCAGTACTTC.

This clone occurred a few times. The CDR3 coding sequence is TGCGCCAGCAGCCCCGTGACTAGCGGAGTCAACACCGGGGAGCTGTTTTTT. Its protein is CASSPVTSGVNTGELFF. The chain uses TRBV5-1 and TRBJ2-2, with 9 bases fitting TRBD2. This CDR3 is built from 17 residues. V lost 4 bases, J lost 2 bases, and 9 bases stayed unmatched. Germline values: CDR1 SGHRS, CDR2 YFSETQ. Together with reference TRBV5-1 and TRBJ2-2, the CDR3 gives the full variable domain: KAGVTQTPRYLIKTRGQQVTLSCSPISGHRSVSWYQQTPGQGLQFLFEYFSETQRNKGNFPGRFSGRQFSNSRSEMNVSTLELGDSALYLCASSPVTSGVNTGELFFGEGSRLTVL.